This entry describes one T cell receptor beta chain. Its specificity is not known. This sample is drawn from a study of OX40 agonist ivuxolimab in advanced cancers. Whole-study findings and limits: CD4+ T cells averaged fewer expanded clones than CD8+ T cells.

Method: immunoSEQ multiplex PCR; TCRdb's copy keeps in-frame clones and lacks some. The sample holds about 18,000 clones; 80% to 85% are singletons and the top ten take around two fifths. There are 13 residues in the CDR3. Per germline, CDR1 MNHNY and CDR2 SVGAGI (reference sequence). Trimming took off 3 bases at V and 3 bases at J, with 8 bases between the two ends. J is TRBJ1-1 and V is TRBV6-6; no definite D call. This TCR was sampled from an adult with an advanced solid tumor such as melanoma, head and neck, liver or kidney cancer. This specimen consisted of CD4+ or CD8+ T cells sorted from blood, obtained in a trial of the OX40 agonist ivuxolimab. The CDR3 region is CASSYSRYTEAFF. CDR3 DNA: TGTGCCAGCAGTTATAGCAGGTACACTGAAGCTTTCTTT.